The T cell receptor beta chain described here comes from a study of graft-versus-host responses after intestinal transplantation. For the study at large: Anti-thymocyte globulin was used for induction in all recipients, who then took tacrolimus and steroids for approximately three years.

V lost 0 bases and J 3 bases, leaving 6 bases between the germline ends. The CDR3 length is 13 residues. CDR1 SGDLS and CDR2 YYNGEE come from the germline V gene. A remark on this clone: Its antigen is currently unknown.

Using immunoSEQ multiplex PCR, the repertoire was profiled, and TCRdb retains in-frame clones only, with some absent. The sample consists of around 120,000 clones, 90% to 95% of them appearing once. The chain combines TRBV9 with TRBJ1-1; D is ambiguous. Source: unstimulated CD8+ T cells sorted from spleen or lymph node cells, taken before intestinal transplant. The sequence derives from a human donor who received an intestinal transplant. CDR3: CASSVGGHTEAFF. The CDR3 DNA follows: TGTGCCAGCAGCGTAGGAGGTCACACTGAAGCTTTCTTT.